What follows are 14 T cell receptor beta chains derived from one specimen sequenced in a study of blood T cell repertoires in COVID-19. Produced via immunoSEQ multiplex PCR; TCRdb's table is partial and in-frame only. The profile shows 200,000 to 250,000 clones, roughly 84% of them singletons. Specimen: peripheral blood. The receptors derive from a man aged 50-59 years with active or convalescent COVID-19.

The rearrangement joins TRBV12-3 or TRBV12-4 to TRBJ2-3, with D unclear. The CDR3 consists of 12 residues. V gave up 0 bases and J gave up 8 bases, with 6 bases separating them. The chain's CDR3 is CASSLARSTQYF. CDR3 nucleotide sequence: TGTGCCAGCAGTTTAGCGCGGAGTACGCAGTATTTT.

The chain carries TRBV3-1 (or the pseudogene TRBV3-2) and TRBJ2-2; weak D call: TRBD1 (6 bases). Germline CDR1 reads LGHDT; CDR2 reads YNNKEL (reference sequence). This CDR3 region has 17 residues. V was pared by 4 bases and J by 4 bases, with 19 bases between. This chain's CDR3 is CASSPLYSGEFTGELFF. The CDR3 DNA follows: TGTGCCAGCAGCCCCCTATATTCAGGGGAGTTCACCGGGGAGCTGTTTTTT.

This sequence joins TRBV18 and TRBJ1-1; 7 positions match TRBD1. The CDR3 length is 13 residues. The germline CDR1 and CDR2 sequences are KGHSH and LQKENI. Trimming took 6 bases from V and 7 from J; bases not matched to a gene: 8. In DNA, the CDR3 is TGTGCCAGCTCGACAACTCGGGACAGTGAAGCTTTCTTT. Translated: CASSTTRDSEAFF.

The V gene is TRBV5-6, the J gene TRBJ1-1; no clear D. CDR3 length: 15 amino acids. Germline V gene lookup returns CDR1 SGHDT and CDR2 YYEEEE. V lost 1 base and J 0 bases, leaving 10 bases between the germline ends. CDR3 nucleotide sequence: TGTGCCAGCAGCTTGAATTGGGCCATGAACACTGAAGCTTTCTTT. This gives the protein CASSLNWAMNTEAFF. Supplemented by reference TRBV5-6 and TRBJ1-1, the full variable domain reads DAGVTQSPTHLIKTRGQQVTLRCSPKSGHDTVSWYQQALGQGPQFIFQYYEEEERQRGNFPDRFSGHQFPNYSSELNVNALLLGDSALYLCASSLNWAMNTEAFFGQGTRLTVV.

The CDR3: CSVETGNTEAFF. CDR3 in DNA: TGCAGCGTCGAGACTGGGAACACTGAAGCTTTCTTT. The J gene is TRBJ1-1, the V gene TRBV29-1; D unresolved. The CDR3 is 12 residues long. The ends were cut back, 6 bases at V and 1 base at J, with 9 bases in the middle. Germline CDR1 and CDR2: SQVTM and ANQGSEA.

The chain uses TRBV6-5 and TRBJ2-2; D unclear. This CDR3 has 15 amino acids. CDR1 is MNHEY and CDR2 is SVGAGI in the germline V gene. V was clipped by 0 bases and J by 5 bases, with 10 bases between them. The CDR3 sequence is CASSYSASLTGELFF. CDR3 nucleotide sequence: TGTGCCAGCAGTTACTCGGCTTCCCTTACCGGGGAGCTGTTTTTT.

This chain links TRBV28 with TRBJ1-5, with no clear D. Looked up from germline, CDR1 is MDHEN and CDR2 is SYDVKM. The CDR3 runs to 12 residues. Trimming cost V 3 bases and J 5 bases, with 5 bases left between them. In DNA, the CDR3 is TGTGCCAGCAGTTTCCTTTATCAGCCCCAGCATTTT. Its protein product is CASSFLYQPQHF.

In DNA form, the CDR3 reads TGTGCCAGCAGTGAGGCAGAAATTTATAGCAATCAGCCCCAGCATTTT. It is translated as CASSEAEIYSNQPQHF. This rearrangement joins TRBV6-1 to TRBJ1-5, with unresolved D. V lost 3 bases and J 0 bases, leaving 12 bases between the germline ends. Germline loops: CDR1 MNHNS, CDR2 SASEGT. The CDR3 is made up of 16 amino acids.

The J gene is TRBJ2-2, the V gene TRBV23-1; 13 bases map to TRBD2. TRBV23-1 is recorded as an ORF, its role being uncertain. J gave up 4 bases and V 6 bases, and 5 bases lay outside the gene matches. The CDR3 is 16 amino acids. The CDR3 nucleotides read TGCGCCAGCAGGGTCGGGACTAGCGGGATCACCGGGGAGCTGTTTTTT. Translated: CASRVGTSGITGELFF.

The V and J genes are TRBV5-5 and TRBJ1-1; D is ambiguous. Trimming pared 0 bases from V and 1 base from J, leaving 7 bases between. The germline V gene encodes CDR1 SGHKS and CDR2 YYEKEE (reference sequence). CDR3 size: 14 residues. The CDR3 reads CASSLGARNTEAFF. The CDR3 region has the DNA TGTGCCAGCAGCTTGGGGGCAAGGAACACTGAAGCTTTCTTT.

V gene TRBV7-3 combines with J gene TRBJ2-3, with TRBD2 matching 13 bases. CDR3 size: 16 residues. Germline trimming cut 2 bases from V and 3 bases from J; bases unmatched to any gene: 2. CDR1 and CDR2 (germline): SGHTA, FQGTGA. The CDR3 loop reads CASSLGGLAGTDTQYF. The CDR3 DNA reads TGTGCCAGCAGCTTAGGGGGACTAGCGGGGACAGATACGCAGTATTTT.

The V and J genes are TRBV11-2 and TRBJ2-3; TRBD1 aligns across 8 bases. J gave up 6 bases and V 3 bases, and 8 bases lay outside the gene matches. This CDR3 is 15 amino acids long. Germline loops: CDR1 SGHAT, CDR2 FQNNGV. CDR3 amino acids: CASSFDRGPRDTQYF. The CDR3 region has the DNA TGTGCCAGCAGCTTTGACAGGGGCCCCCGGGATACGCAGTATTTT.

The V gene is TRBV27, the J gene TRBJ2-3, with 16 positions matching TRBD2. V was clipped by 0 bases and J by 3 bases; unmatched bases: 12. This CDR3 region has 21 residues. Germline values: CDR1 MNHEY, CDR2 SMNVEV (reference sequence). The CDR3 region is CASSLSRGLAGGQSGTDTQYF. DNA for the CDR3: TGTGCCAGCAGTTTATCGAGGGGACTAGCGGGGGGGCAGTCTGGGACAGATACGCAGTATTTT.

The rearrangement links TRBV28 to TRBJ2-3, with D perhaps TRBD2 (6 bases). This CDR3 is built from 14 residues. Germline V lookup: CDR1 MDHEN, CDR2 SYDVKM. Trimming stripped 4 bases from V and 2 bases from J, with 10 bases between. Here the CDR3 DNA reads TGTGCCAGCAGTTCGGGACTCGACACAGATACGCAGTATTTT. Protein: CASSSGLDTDTQYF.